This T cell receptor beta chain was captured in a study of response to subunit inactivated influenza vaccine. Study-wide results and caveats: After each seasonal influenza vaccination, few new T cells are recruited, the authors suggested.

The CDR3 runs to 16 residues. V was trimmed by 5 bases and J by 0 bases, leaving 13 bases between them. TCRdb fed the RT-PCR reads into MiXCR, producing one record per CDR3 protein. The table records 650,000 or so distinct CDR3 sequences, approximately 14% of them present only once. Comments on this clonotype: No antigen is known for it.

The clonotype originates from a middle-aged man who received an inactivated influenza vaccine. This rearrangement joins TRBV12-3 or TRBV12-4 to TRBJ2-2, with unresolved D. Sequencing was performed on PBMCs from blood, taken 14 to 15 days before vaccination. In nucleotides, the CDR3 is TGTGCCAGCAGTCAAAGGACGGCTTCGAACACCGGGGAGCTGTTTTTT. This translates into CASSQRTASNTGELFF.